The rows below give T cell receptor beta chains drawn from one sample of a study of OX40 agonist ivuxolimab in advanced cancers. Libraries were prepared by immunoSEQ multiplex PCR; TCRdb keeps only in-frame clonotypes and omits some of them. The sample consists of roughly 50,000 clones, around nine tenths of them appearing once. Sample: CD4+ or CD8+ T cells sorted from blood, taken in a trial of the OX40 agonist ivuxolimab. All receptors derive from an adult with an advanced solid tumor such as melanoma, head and neck, liver or kidney cancer. The CDR3 runs from the conserved cysteine through the conserved F or W. Part of the rows lack a size; the others show once, few, many or a class for expanded clones.

.	TRBV19	14	TRBJ2-3	CASSTDRGRDTQYF
.	TRBV11-2	11	TRBJ2-1	CASSLMTEQFF
.	TRBV5-1	14	TRBJ2-7	CASSLRTGEDEQYF
.	TRBV19	17	TRBJ1-6	CASPDRGMCIYNSPLHF
.	TRBV7-2	14	TRBJ1-5	CASSLAGVGQPQHF
.	TRBV6-5	14	TRBJ2-5	CASSYVAGQETQYF
.	TRBV10-3	15	TRBJ1-2	CAISESSSYNYGYTF
.	TRBV19	17	TRBJ1-5	CASSIGGDRRLNQPQHF
.	TRBV27	14	TRBJ1-1	CASSWQAPNTEAFF
.	TRBV7-7	15	TRBJ2-3	CASSVAGGVTDTQYF
few	TRBV9	14	TRBJ2-7	CASSVAGDNYEQYF
.	TRBV7-2	15	TRBJ2-3	CASSYTPGSTDTQYF
.	TRBV27	20	TRBJ1-1	CASSPQFAAWVSGTGTEAFF
.	TRBV27	15	TRBJ2-3	CASSLPPGRSDTQYF
.	TRBV5-4	17	TRBJ2-1	CASSLSIRTSGGDEQFF
.	TRBV6-5	15	TRBJ2-1	CASSYMLAGDNEQFF
.	TRBV4-1	16	TRBJ2-1	CASSHAPSGDYNEQFF
.	TRBV29-1	12	TRBJ1-2	CSVYRTNYGYTF
.	TRBV4-3	16	TRBJ2-7	CASSPDRSGTSYEQYF
.	TRBV7-8	15	TRBJ2-5	CASSFLGQGGETQYF
.	TRBV2	14	TRBJ1-5	CASNSPGGGQPQHF
.	TRBV15	22	TRBJ2-2	CATSRQIYPRDREASNTGELFF
.	TRBV9	15	TRBJ2-3	CASSAGGAWTDTQYF
.	TRBV11-3	14	TRBJ1-6	CASGFQGIRSPLHF
.	TRBV5-4	14	TRBJ1-2	CASRAQGAGDGYTF
.	TRBV9	15	TRBJ2-7	CASSDGTGGDYEQYF
once	TRBV4-1	14	TRBJ2-3	CASSPRTGADTQYF
.	TRBV5-6	15	TRBJ2-1	CASSPDGTGGNEQFF
.	TRBV2	16	TRBJ2-3	CASSELAGGLVDTQYF
.	TRBV9	10	TRBJ2-3	CASSGDTQYF
.	TRBV9	15	TRBJ1-1	CASSAPGVGNTEAFF
.	TRBV5-4	11	TRBJ2-3	CASSLTHTQYF